Below, 25 T cell receptor beta chains from the same sample are listed, as sequenced in a study of T cells after somatic rescue of genetic block (dated by TCRdb to 2019 to 2021). The receptor library was made with the immunoSEQ multiplex PCR assay. Entries here come from immuneACCESS through TCRdb and include only in-frame sequences with V and J called. Some clones fail to appear in such tables; in the studies checked, an unresolved V gene covers under half of the shortfall, and the cause of the remainder is unknown. The sample table lists approximately 110,000 clones, around nine tenths of them with a count of one. About 1.5% of the sample is in the top ten clones. The sample taken for sequencing was peripheral blood mononuclear cells (PBMCs). The receptor set was obtained from a woman between 18 and 29 years old.

The chain links TRBV29-1 to TRBJ2-7; the D is unclear. Germline CDR1 reads SQVTM; CDR2 reads ANQGSEA. The CDR3 is made up of 12 amino acids. V was cut by 7 bases and J by 4 bases, with 14 bases left in between. The DNA for the CDR3 is TGCAGCGCCCTTTCTTGGGGATACGAGCAGTACTTC. It translates to CSALSWGYEQYF.

The V gene is TRBV5-1, the J gene TRBJ2-1, with 7 bases aligning to TRBD1. Germline V lookup: CDR1 SGHRS, CDR2 YFSETQ. V was pared by 3 bases and J by 5 bases, with 8 bases of the junction left unmatched. This CDR3 comprises 15 residues. DNA of the CDR3: TGCGCCAGCAGCTCTCAGACGGGACAGAACAATGAGCAGTTCTTC. Protein product: CASSSQTGQNNEQFF. The full variable domain, in which reference TRBV5-1 and TRBJ2-1 provide the parts outside the CDR3, is KAGVTQTPRYLIKTRGQQVTLSCSPISGHRSVSWYQQTPGQGLQFLFEYFSETQRNKGNFPGRFSGRQFSNSRSEMNVSTLELGDSALYLCASSSQTGQNNEQFFGPGTRLTVL.

Only one count was recorded for this clone. In DNA, the CDR3 is TGCGCCACCCAGAGGACGGACAGTTTTGCGAACACCGGGGAGCTGTTTTTT. Translated: CATQRTDSFANTGELFF. V gene TRBV4-1 combines with J gene TRBJ2-2; maybe TRBD1 (6 bases). The V end was cut by 10 bases, the J end by 0 bases, with 21 bases between. Germline assignment: CDR1 MGHRA and CDR2 YSYEKL. The CDR3 spans 17 residues.

This sequence joins TRBV7-3 and TRBJ2-1, with D unresolved. Trimming stripped 4 bases from V and 3 bases from J, with 7 bases between. Germline CDR1 and CDR2: SGHTA and FQGTGA. There are 13 residues in the CDR3. In DNA form, the CDR3 reads TGTGCCAGCAGCTCGGACGGCTACAATGAGCAGTTCTTC. Translation gives CASSSDGYNEQFF.

The chain carries TRBV30 and TRBJ1-3; D perhaps matches TRBD1 (6 bases). Looked up from germline, CDR1 is GTSNPN and CDR2 is SVGIG (reference sequence). CDR3 size: 13 residues. With 7 bases removed from V and 4 bases from J, the gap between germline ends came to 14 bases. Here the CDR3 DNA reads TGTGCCTCAGGAATAGGGACAGGAAACACCATATATTTT. This sequence encodes CASGIGTGNTIYF.

The genes are TRBV4-3 and TRBJ2-6, with D perhaps assigned TRBD1 or TRBD2 (5 bases each). V was clipped by 0 bases and J by 0 bases, with 12 bases between them. This CDR3 is built from 18 residues. Germline V lookup: CDR1 LGHNA, CDR2 YSLEER. DNA for the CDR3: TGCGCCAGCAGCCAAGACAGCCAGGGACGCTCTGGGGCCAACGTCCTGACTTTC. It yields the protein CASSQDSQGRSGANVLTF.

This clone is a singleton in its sample. This chain uses TRBV4-3 with TRBJ2-3, with 11 bases matching TRBD2. This CDR3 comprises 16 residues. Per the germline V gene, CDR1 is LGHNA and CDR2 is YSLEER. Trimming at V came to 2 bases and at J to 5 bases, leaving 6 bases not matched to a gene. The CDR3 here is CASSQQNLAGGDTQYF. In DNA, the CDR3 is TGCGCCAGCAGCCAACAGAATCTAGCGGGGGGAGATACGCAGTATTTT.

The genes are TRBV28 and TRBJ1-2, with a weak D call TRBD1 (5 bases). V was clipped by 6 bases and J by 8 bases, with 25 bases between them. In germline, CDR1 is MDHEN, CDR2 SYDVKM. This CDR3 is built from 16 residues. The CDR3 region is CASRTPKGSVSEGYTF. The CDR3, as DNA: TGTGCCAGCAGGACTCCCAAGGGGTCTGTGTCGGAGGGCTACACCTTC.

The genes are TRBV19 and TRBJ2-7, with D perhaps matching TRBD1 (5 bases). Germline V gene sequence: CDR1 LNHDA, CDR2 SQIVND (reference sequence). This CDR3 spans 13 amino acids. V was clipped by 5 bases and J by 3 bases, with 11 bases between them. The DNA for the CDR3 is TGTGCCAGTAGTTTCGGACATTTCTACGAGCAGTACTTC. Amino acids: CASSFGHFYEQYF.

This chain links TRBV28 with TRBJ2-2; TRBD1 matches 7 bases. V was clipped by 6 bases and J by 5 bases; unmatched bases: 12. The CDR3 is 16 amino acids. The germline gives CDR1 MDHEN, CDR2 SYDVKM. The CDR3 bases are TGTGCCAGCAGACTGCTACAGGGGTTAGGGACCGGGGAGCTGTTTTTT. It specifies CASRLLQGLGTGELFF.

The chain uses TRBV28 and TRBJ1-4, with 11 bases lining up with TRBD1. Germline assignment: CDR1 MDHEN and CDR2 SYDVKM. V was clipped by 2 bases and J by 7 bases; unmatched bases: 6. This CDR3 has 16 amino acids. The CDR3 coding sequence is TGTGCCAGCAGTTTAGGAGCCGGGACAGGGGGTGAAAAACTGTTTTTT. Its protein product is CASSLGAGTGGEKLFF.

The chain uses TRBV19 and TRBJ1-4, with D tentatively TRBD1 (5 bases). The V gene's germline CDR1 is LNHDA and CDR2 SQIVND (reference sequence). The CDR3 runs to 16 residues. V lost 6 bases and J 7 bases, leaving 21 bases between the germline ends. Written as DNA, the CDR3 is TGTGCCAGTAGCTCAGGGTTAAGAAAAGTCACTGAAAAACTGTTTTTT. It encodes CASSSGLRKVTEKLFF.

The gene calls are TRBV11-3 and TRBJ1-4; D is uncertain. Trimming took off 4 bases at V and 11 bases at J, with 17 bases between the two ends. Germline V gives CDR1 SGHNT, CDR2 YENEEA. This CDR3 is 14 amino acids long. The CDR3 nucleotides read TGTGCCAGCAGCTCCGACTTGTGGTTTGGGAAACTGTTTTTT. This sequence encodes CASSSDLWFGKLFF.

The chain has TRBV7-2 and TRBJ1-1; TRBD1 agrees at 10 bases. Germline CDR1 is SGHTA and CDR2 is FQGNSA. J was trimmed by 1 base and V by 1 base; bases with no gene match: 12. The CDR3 length is 19 residues. CDR3 DNA: TGTGCCAGCAGCTTAGAGGCCTGGACAGGGGGTTTTGGGAACACTGAAGCTTTCTTT. It yields the protein CASSLEAWTGGFGNTEAFF.

This clone was found once. This sequence joins TRBV6-6 and TRBJ1-5; 7 bases match TRBD1. Germline CDR1 reads MNHNY; CDR2 reads SVGAGI (reference sequence). The CDR3 contains 15 residues. J lost 2 bases, V lost 5 bases, and 6 bases had no gene match. The CDR3 DNA reads TGTGCCAGCAGTGGGCGACAGGGAGGCAATCAGCCCCAGCATTTT. Translating gives CASSGRQGGNQPQHF.

This chain joins TRBV19 and TRBJ2-1; no clear D gene. Trimming took 5 bases from V and 1 from J, leaving 15 bases between them. This CDR3 spans 16 amino acids. Germline CDR1 LNHDA, CDR2 SQIVND (reference sequence). As DNA, the CDR3 is TGTGCCAGTAGTTCGACAAGGATTAGTTCCTACAATGAGCAGTTCTTC. Amino acids: CASSSTRISSYNEQFF.

This chain uses TRBV9 with TRBJ2-7, with 9 bases matching TRBD2. J was trimmed by 6 bases and V by 3 bases; bases with no gene match: 10. CDR3 length: 15 residues. Germline CDR1 is SGDLS and CDR2 is YYNGEE. The CDR3 nucleotides read TGTGCCAGCAGCGACGCCACCGGGACTAGCACCGAGCAGTACTTC. It translates to CASSDATGTSTEQYF.

The rearrangement joins TRBV6-1 to TRBJ2-1; 10 bases are shared with TRBD2. The CDR3 loop spans 11 amino acids. Per germline, CDR1 MNHNS and CDR2 SASEGT. CDR3 bases: TGTGCAGCGGGGGGGTACAATGAGCAGTTCTTC. As protein: CAAGGYNEQFF.

V usage is TRBV13 and J usage is TRBJ1-1; perhaps TRBD1 as D (5 bases). Trimming removed 5 bases from V and 0 bases from J, with 16 bases in between. The CDR3 runs to 16 residues. Germline V gene sequence: CDR1 PRHDT, CDR2 FYEKMQ (reference sequence). This chain's CDR3 is CASSLPGGTVNTEAFF. CDR3 DNA sequence: TGTGCCAGCAGCCTACCCGGAGGGACGGTGAACACTGAAGCTTTCTTT.

V is TRBV30 and J is TRBJ2-3; TRBD2 matches at 10 bases. V was pared by 2 bases and J by 2 bases, with 4 bases of the junction left unmatched. The CDR3 has 15 amino acids. CDR1 and CDR2 (germline): GTSNPN, SVGIG (reference sequence). CDR3 bases: TGTGCCTGGAGTTCTAGCGGGGGTAACACAGATACGCAGTATTTT. Its protein is CAWSSSGGNTDTQYF.

V gene TRBV6-5 combines with J gene TRBJ1-2; a weak D match, TRBD1 (6 bases). Trimming removed 6 bases from V and 8 bases from J, with 13 bases in between. Looked up from germline, CDR1 is MNHEY and CDR2 is SVGAGI. The CDR3 spans 12 residues. The CDR3 DNA sequence: TGTGCCAGCAGGGCCGGGGGGCAGGGCTACACCTTC. It is translated as CASRAGGQGYTF.

The chain links TRBV18 to TRBJ2-3; the match to TRBD2 covers 9 bases. V lost 3 bases and J lost 4; bases outside the gene matches: 11. The germline gives CDR1 KGHSH, CDR2 LQKENI. The CDR3 spans 17 residues. CDR3 DNA sequence: TGTGCCAGCTCACCCTTGATCGCGGGGGGGCAGGCAGATACGCAGTATTTT. Its protein product is CASSPLIAGGQADTQYF.

The chain links TRBV11-3 to TRBJ2-2, with D possibly being TRBD1 (6 bases). Germline-derived CDR1 and CDR2 are SGHNT and YENEEA. V was pared by 4 bases and J by 3 bases, with 9 bases between. The CDR3 extends over 14 amino acids. The DNA of the CDR3 is TGTGCCAGCAGCTGGACAGCCTACACCGGGGAGCTGTTTTTT. This sequence encodes CASSWTAYTGELFF.

The chain couples TRBV28 to TRBJ1-2; 8 bases are a match to TRBD1. The V and J ends lost 11 bases and 8 bases, in that order; junction bases with no gene match: 13. This CDR3 is 13 amino acids long. Germline V CDR1 and CDR2: MDHEN, SYDVKM. The CDR3 bases are TGTGCCGGACAACCGGGCCAGGGGGCGGGCTACACCTTC. This gives the protein CAGQPGQGAGYTF.

This clone has only a few counts. The V gene is TRBV6-6, the J gene TRBJ1-5; the D gene is possibly TRBD1 (5 bases). V was cut by 5 bases and J by 5 bases, with 16 bases left in between. The CDR3 has 15 residues. The germline gives CDR1 MNHNY, CDR2 SVGAGI (reference sequence). In DNA, the CDR3 is TGTGCCAGCAGTATACTAGGGGTGGGGGATCAGCCCCAGCATTTT. Amino acid sequence: CASSILGVGDQPQHF.